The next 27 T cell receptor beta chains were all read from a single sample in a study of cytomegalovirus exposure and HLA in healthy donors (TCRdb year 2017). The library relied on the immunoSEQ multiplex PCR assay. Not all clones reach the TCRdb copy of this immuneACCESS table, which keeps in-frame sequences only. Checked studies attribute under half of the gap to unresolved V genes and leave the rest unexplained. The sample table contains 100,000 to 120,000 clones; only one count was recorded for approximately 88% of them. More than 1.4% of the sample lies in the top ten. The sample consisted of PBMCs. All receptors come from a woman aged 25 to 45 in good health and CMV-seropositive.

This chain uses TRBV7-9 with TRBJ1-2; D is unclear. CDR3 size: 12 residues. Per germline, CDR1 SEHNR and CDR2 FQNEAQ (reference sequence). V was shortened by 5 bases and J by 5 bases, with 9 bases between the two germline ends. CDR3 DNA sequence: TGTGCCAGCAGCCCTCGAACTTATGGCTACACCTTC. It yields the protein CASSPRTYGYTF. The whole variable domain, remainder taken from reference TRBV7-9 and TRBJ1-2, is DTGVSQNPRHKITKRGQNVTFRCDPISEHNRLYWYRQTLGQGPEFLTYFQNEAQLEKSRLLSDRFSAERPKGSFSTLEIQRTEQGDSAMYLCASSPRTYGYTFGSGTRLTVV.

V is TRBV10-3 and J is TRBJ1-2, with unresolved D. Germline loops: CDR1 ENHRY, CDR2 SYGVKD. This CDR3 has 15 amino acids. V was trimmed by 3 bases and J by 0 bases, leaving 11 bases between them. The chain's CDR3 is CAISDLRVSNYGYTF. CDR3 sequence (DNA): TGTGCCATCAGTGACTTGAGGGTATCTAACTATGGCTACACCTTC.

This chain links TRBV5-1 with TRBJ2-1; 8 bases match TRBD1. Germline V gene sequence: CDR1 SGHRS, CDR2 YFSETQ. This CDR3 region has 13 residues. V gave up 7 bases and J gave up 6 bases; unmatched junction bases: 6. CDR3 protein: CASAKQGGNEQFF. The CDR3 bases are TGCGCCAGCGCAAAACAGGGGGGCAATGAGCAGTTCTTC.

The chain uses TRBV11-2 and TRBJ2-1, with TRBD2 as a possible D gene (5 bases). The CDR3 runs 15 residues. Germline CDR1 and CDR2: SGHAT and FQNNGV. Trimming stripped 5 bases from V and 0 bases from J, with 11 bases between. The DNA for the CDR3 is TGTGCCAGCAGCCCGGAACTAGGCTCCTACAATGAGCAGTTCTTC. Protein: CASSPELGSYNEQFF. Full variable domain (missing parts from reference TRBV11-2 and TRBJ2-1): EAGVAQSPRYKIIEKRQSVAFWCNPISGHATLYWYQQILGQGPKLLIQFQNNGVVDDSQLPKDRFSAERLKGVDSTLKIQPAKLEDSAVYLCASSPELGSYNEQFFGPGTRLTVL.

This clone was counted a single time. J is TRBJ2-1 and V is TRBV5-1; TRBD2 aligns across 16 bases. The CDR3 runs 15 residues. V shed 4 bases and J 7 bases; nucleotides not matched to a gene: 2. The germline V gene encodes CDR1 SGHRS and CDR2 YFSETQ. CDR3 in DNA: TGCGCCAGCAGCGGGACTAGCGGGAGGGGTAATGAGCAGTTCTTC. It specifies CASSGTSGRGNEQFF.

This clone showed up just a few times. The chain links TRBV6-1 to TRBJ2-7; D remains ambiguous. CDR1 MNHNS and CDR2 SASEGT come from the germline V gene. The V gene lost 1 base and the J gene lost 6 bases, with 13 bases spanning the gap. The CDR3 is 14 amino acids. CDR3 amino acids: CASSEGGYIGEQYF. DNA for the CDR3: TGTGCCAGCAGTGAAGGAGGCTATATTGGCGAGCAGTACTTC.

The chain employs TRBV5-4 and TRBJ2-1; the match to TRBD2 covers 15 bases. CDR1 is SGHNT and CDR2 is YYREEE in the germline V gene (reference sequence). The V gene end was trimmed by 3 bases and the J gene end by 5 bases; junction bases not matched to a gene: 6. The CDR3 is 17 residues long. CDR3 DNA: TGTGCCAGCAGCTCGCCGGGACTAGCGGGAGGAGACAATGAGCAGTTCTTC. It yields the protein CASSSPGLAGGDNEQFF.

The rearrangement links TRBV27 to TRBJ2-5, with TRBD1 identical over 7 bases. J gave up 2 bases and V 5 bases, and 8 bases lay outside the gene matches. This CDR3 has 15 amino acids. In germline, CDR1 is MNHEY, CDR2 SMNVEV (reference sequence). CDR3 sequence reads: CASSPYGTDQETQYF. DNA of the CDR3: TGTGCCAGCAGTCCATATGGGACAGATCAAGAGACCCAGTACTTC.

CDR3 sequence (DNA): TGTGCCAGCAGCTTAAAGGAGGGTTTTAATGAAAAACTGTTTTTT. It encodes CASSLKEGFNEKLFF. The rearrangement links TRBV7-9 to TRBJ1-4; D gene ambiguous. Trimming cost V 2 bases and J 4 bases, with 11 bases left between them. Germline lookup yields CDR1 SEHNR and CDR2 FQNEAQ (reference sequence). This CDR3 is built from 15 residues.

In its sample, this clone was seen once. CDR3 in DNA: TGTGCCAGCAGGTCGCGGGCTAGCAATCAGCCCCAGCATTTT. Translated, it gives CASRSRASNQPQHF. V is TRBV28 and J is TRBJ1-5; no definite D call. Germline assignment: CDR1 MDHEN and CDR2 SYDVKM. Trimming pared 6 bases from V and 0 bases from J, leaving 9 bases between. This CDR3 comprises 14 residues.

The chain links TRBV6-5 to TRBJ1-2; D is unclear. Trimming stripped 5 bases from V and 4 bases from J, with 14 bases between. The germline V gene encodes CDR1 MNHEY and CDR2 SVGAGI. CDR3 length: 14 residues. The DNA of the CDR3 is TGTGCCAGCAGTCCCGGGTCGTCCTTCTATGGCTACACCTTC. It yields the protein CASSPGSSFYGYTF.

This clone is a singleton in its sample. CDR3 nucleotide sequence: TGCGCCAGCAGCAGGGGGAACTCTGGAAACACCATATATTTT. It codes for CASSRGNSGNTIYF. This sequence joins TRBV5-1 and TRBJ1-3; TRBD1 might be the D (6 bases). This CDR3 is 14 amino acids long. V lost 4 bases and J 0 bases, leaving 8 bases between the germline ends. CDR1 and CDR2 from the germline V gene are SGHRS and YFSETQ.

The CDR3 spells CASSLGLAGPTDTQYF. Written as DNA, the CDR3 is TGTGCCAGCAGCTTAGGCCTAGCGGGACCCACAGATACGCAGTATTTT. The J gene is TRBJ2-3, the V gene TRBV7-6, with 9 bases lining up with TRBD2. Losses at the gene ends were 1 base for V and 2 bases for J; bases not matched to a gene: 4. The germline V gene has CDR1 SGHVS and CDR2 FNYEAQ. The length of the CDR3 is 16 residues.

CDR3 loop: CASSLQDRGIGEQFF. The CDR3 DNA sequence: TGTGCCAGCAGCTTGCAGGACAGGGGCATTGGTGAGCAGTTCTTC. The rearrangement joins TRBV5-5 to TRBJ2-1; 9 bases map to TRBD1. The CDR3 contains 15 residues. The germline CDR1 and CDR2 sequences are SGHKS and YYEKEE (reference sequence). The V and J ends lost 1 base and 9 bases, in that order; junction bases with no gene match: 8.

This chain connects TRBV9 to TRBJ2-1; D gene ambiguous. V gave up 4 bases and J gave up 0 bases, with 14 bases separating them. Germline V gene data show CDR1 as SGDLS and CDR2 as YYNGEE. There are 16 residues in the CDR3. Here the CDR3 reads CASSSSAGYSYNEQFF. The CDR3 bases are TGTGCCAGCAGCTCCTCCGCCGGGTACTCCTACAATGAGCAGTTCTTC.

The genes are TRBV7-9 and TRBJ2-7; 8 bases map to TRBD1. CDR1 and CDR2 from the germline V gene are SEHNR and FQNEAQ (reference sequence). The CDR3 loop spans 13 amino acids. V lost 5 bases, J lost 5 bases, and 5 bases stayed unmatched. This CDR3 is CASSHRQGNEQYF. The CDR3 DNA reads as TGTGCCAGCAGCCACCGACAGGGGAACGAGCAGTACTTC.

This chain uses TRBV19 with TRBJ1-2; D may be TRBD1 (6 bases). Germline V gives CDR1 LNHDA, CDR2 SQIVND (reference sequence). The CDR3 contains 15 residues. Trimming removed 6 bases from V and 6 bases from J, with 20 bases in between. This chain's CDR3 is CASSFGGGGKDGYTF. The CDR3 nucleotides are TGTGCCAGTAGCTTTGGTGGGGGGGGCAAGGATGGCTACACCTTC.

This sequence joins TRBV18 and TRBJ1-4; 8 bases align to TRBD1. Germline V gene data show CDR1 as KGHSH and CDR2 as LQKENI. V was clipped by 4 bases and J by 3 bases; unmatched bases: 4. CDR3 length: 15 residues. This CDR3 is CASSLQGAANEKLFF. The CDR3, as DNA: TGTGCCAGCTCACTTCAGGGGGCAGCTAATGAAAAACTGTTTTTT.

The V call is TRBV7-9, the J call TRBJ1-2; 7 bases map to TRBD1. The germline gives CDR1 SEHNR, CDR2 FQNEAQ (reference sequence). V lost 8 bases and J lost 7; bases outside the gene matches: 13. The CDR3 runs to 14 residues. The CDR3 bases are TGTGCCAGCGGCCCGACAGGGTTGAACGGTGGCTACACCTTC. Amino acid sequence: CASGPTGLNGGYTF.

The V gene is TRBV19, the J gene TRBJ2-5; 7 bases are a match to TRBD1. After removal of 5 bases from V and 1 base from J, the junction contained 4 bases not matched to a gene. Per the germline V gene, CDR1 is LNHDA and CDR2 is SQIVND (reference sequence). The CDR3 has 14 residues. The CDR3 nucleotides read TGTGCCAGTAGTGAGGGACAGCTCCAAGAGACCCAGTACTTC. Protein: CASSEGQLQETQYF.

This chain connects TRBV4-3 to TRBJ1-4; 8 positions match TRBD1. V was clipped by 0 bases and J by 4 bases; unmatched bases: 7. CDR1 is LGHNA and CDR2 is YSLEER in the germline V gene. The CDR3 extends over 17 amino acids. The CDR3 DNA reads TGCGCCAGCAGCCAAGATGGGGGGGGGACAGGTAATGAAAAACTGTTTTTT. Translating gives CASSQDGGGTGNEKLFF.

The CDR3 is CARRATGGTEAFF. As DNA, the CDR3 is TGTGCCAGGCGGGCCACGGGAGGGACTGAAGCTTTCTTT. The chain is built from TRBV2 and TRBJ1-1; the D is unclear. V dropped 9 bases and J dropped 5 bases, with 16 bases sitting between them. Germline V gene data show CDR1 as SNHLY and CDR2 as FYNNEI. The CDR3 length is 13 residues. The full variable domain, with the rest looked up from reference TRBV2 and TRBJ1-1, is EPEVTQTPSHQVTQMGQEVILRCVPISNHLYFYWYRQILGQKVEFLVSFYNNEISEKSEIFDDQFSVERPDGSNFTLKIRSTKLEDSAMYFCARRATGGTEAFFGQGTRLTVV.

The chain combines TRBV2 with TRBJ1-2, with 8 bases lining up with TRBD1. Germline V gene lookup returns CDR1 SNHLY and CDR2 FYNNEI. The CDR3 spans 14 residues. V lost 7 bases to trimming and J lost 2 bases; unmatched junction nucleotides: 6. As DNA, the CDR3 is TGTGCCAGCACGAACAGGGGGGAGAACTATGGCTACACCTTC. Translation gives CASTNRGENYGYTF. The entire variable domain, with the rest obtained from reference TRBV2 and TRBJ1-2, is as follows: EPEVTQTPSHQVTQMGQEVILRCVPISNHLYFYWYRQILGQKVEFLVSFYNNEISEKSEIFDDQFSVERPDGSNFTLKIRSTKLEDSAMYFCASTNRGENYGYTFGSGTRLTVV.

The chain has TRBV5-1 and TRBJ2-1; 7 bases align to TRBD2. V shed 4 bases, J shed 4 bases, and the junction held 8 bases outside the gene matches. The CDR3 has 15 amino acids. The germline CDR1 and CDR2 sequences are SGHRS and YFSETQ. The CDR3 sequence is CASSPGEGWYNEQFF. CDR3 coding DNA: TGCGCCAGCAGCCCCGGGGAGGGGTGGTACAATGAGCAGTTCTTC.

CDR3 in amino acids: CSVGDRGNSPLHF. In nucleotides, the CDR3 is TGCAGCGTTGGGGACAGGGGTAATTCACCCCTCCACTTT. The chain joins TRBV29-1 to TRBJ1-6; TRBD1 agrees at 10 bases. The CDR3 contains 13 residues. The ends lost 4 bases at V and 6 bases at J; junction bases unmatched: 0. CDR1 is SQVTM and CDR2 is ANQGSEA in the germline V gene.

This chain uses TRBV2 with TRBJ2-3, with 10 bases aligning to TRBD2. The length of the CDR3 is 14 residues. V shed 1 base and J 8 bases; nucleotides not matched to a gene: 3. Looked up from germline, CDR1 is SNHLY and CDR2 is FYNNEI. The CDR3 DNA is TGTGCCAGCAGTGAAGGACTAGCGGGCTCTACGCAGTATTTT. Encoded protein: CASSEGLAGSTQYF.

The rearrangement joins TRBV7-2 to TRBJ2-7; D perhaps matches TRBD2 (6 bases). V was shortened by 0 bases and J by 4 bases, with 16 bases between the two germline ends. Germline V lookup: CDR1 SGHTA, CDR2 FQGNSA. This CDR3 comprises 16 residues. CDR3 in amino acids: CASSLAATSGTYEQYF. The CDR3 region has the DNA TGTGCCAGCAGCTTAGCAGCGACTAGTGGGACTTACGAGCAGTACTTC.